These 27 T cell receptor beta chains share one sample of origin, sequenced in a study of T cell repertoires in cytomegalovirus infection. TCRdb passed the reads through MiXCR, listing each CDR3 protein once. The table includes some 560,000 distinct CDR3 sequences, approximately 40% detected once. For these receptors, no antigen is known. Sample: cultured PBMCs, taken from culture after CMV antigen stimulation. The receptors come from a human donor in good health (CMV status not recorded). Some clones in this sample may be carry-over from other donors' samples.

The J gene is TRBJ1-6, the V gene TRBV3-1, with a possible D match to TRBD1 (5 bases). The CDR3 runs to 15 residues. Trimming took off 4 bases at V and 7 bases at J, with 14 bases between the two ends. Germline CDR1 and CDR2: LGHDT and YNNKEL (reference sequence). Here the CDR3 DNA reads TGTGCCAGCAGCCTCATCCGGGGCTGGAATTCACCCCTCCACTTT. Its translation: CASSLIRGWNSPLHF.

This clonotype was observed a handful of times. The chain uses TRBV7-9 and TRBJ2-7; 8 bases match TRBD2. Germline trimming cut 5 bases from V and 3 bases from J; bases unmatched to any gene: 18. The CDR3 runs to 18 residues. Germline CDR1 is SEHNR and CDR2 is FQNEAQ (reference sequence). In DNA form, the CDR3 reads TGTGCCAGCAGCCCTCGGGGAGCGGGGGCCCCCGACGACTACGAGCAGTACTTC. Translating it yields CASSPRGAGAPDDYEQYF.

This clonotype appeared a few times. The chain uses TRBV19 and TRBJ1-2; 8 nucleotides line up with TRBD1. CDR1 is LNHDA and CDR2 is SQIVND in the germline V gene (reference sequence). J gave up 8 bases and V 6 bases, and 2 bases lay outside the gene matches. This CDR3 has 11 amino acids. In DNA form, the CDR3 reads TGTGCCAGTAGGTCAGGGGGCGGCTACACCTTC. This encodes CASRSGGGYTF.

This clonotype turned up a few times. V usage is TRBV5-3 and J usage is TRBJ1-2, with a weak D call TRBD1 (6 bases). TRBV5-3 is an ORF, with its function uncertain. V was shortened by 5 bases and J by 3 bases, with 14 bases between the two germline ends. CDR3 length equals 14 residues. CDR3 protein: CARRYTGYDYGYTF. The CDR3 coding sequence is TGTGCCAGAAGGTATACAGGGTACGACTATGGCTACACCTTC.

A few counts support this clonotype. The J gene is TRBJ2-1, the V gene TRBV10-3; 8 positions agree with TRBD2. The germline gives CDR1 ENHRY, CDR2 SYGVKD. J lost 5 bases, V lost 6 bases, and 6 bases had no gene match. This CDR3 spans 14 amino acids. This chain's CDR3 is CAIRKAGEHNEQFF. CDR3 nucleotides: TGTGCCATCAGAAAAGCGGGGGAGCACAATGAGCAGTTCTTC.

The chain joins TRBV7-6 to TRBJ2-7; 12 nucleotides match TRBD1. The CDR3 runs to 19 residues. V shed 1 base and J 1 base; nucleotides not matched to a gene: 11. The germline CDR1 and CDR2 sequences are SGHVS and FNYEAQ. CDR3 DNA sequence: TGTGCCAGCAGCTTAGATCTATACGGGACAGGGGGCATGTCCTACGAGCAGTACTTC. It yields the protein CASSLDLYGTGGMSYEQYF.

The table lists this clonotype with a few counts. CDR3 DNA sequence: TGTGCCAGCAGCACCTGGGACCTCAGAAATGAGCAGTTCTTC. It is translated as CASSTWDLRNEQFF. The gene calls are TRBV7-9 and TRBJ2-1; D might be TRBD1 or TRBD2, each matching 5 bases. Germline CDR1 reads SEHNR; CDR2 reads FQNEAQ (reference sequence). This CDR3 contains 14 residues. Trimming took off 5 bases at V and 7 bases at J, with 15 bases between the two ends.

This chain connects TRBV12-3 or TRBV12-4 to TRBJ2-7, with D unresolved. The length of the CDR3 is 13 residues. The V and J ends lost 4 bases and 5 bases respectively, with 12 bases between them. CDR3 DNA sequence: TGTGCCAGCAGTTACAGCCTAGTCCACGAGCAGTACTTC. It is translated as CASSYSLVHEQYF.

This clonotype has more than one count but fewer than ten. In nucleotides, the CDR3 is TGTGCCAGCAGCTTAGGGCTAGGGTTGAACACCGGGGAGCTGTTTTTT. Protein: CASSLGLGLNTGELFF. This chain joins TRBV7-8 and TRBJ2-2; D is uncertain. V was shortened by 1 base and J by 1 base, with 10 bases between the two germline ends. CDR3 size: 16 residues. Germline-derived CDR1 and CDR2 are SGHVS and FQNEAQ.

V usage is TRBV12-3 or TRBV12-4 and J usage is TRBJ1-5; D possibly corresponds to TRBD1 (6 bases). The V and J ends lost 7 bases and 7 bases respectively, with 11 bases between them. The CDR3 runs 12 residues. This CDR3 is CASTLDSQPQHF. CDR3 nucleotide sequence: TGTGCCAGCACCCTGGACAGCCAGCCCCAGCATTTT.

The sample holds a few counts of this clonotype. The chain recombines TRBV7-2 with TRBJ2-2; weak D call: TRBD2 (5 bases). V lost 6 bases, J lost 5 bases, and 10 bases lay in between. The CDR3 has 13 residues. Per germline, CDR1 SGHTA and CDR2 FQGNSA. The chain's CDR3 is CASRQRRTGELFF. In DNA form, the CDR3 reads TGTGCCAGCAGGCAGCGGCGGACCGGGGAGCTGTTTTTT.

V gene TRBV5-1 combines with J gene TRBJ1-4, with 7 bases lining up with TRBD1. Germline V gene data show CDR1 as SGHRS and CDR2 as YFSETQ. The ends lost 5 bases at V and 6 bases at J; junction bases unmatched: 10. The CDR3 is 15 amino acids. The CDR3 spells CASRDTSTGYEKLFF. CDR3 coding DNA: TGCGCCAGCAGAGATACCTCGACAGGGTATGAAAAACTGTTTTTT.

This sequence joins TRBV19 and TRBJ1-5, with a possible D match to TRBD1 (5 bases). The CDR3 is made up of 14 amino acids. V was pared by 5 bases and J by 7 bases, with 15 bases between. The V gene's germline CDR1 is LNHDA and CDR2 SQIVND (reference sequence). The CDR3 loop is CASSPGGDRQPQHF. The CDR3 nucleotides are TGTGCCAGTAGTCCAGGAGGGGATCGGCAGCCCCAGCATTTT.

The table lists this clonotype with a few counts. The chain couples TRBV7-2 to TRBJ2-1, with TRBD2 matching over 16 bases. Germline lookup yields CDR1 SGHTA and CDR2 FQGNSA. J lost 7 bases, V lost 5 bases, and 8 bases had no gene match. The CDR3 is 17 amino acids. The DNA of the CDR3 is TGTGCCAGCAGCAAACAGACGGGACTAGCGGGGGGGAATGAGCAGTTCTTC. Translation: CASSKQTGLAGGNEQFF.

This sequence joins TRBV4-1 and TRBJ2-2, with 7 positions matching TRBD2. In germline, CDR1 is MGHRA, CDR2 YSYEKL. This CDR3 is built from 17 residues. V trimming: 0 bases; J trimming: 3 bases; junction bases outside the gene matches: 7. CDR3 amino acids: CASSQEAGMRYTGELFF. For the CDR3, the DNA is TGCGCCAGCAGCCAAGAAGCGGGGATGCGATACACCGGGGAGCTGTTTTTT.

The sample holds a few counts of this clonotype. The chain joins TRBV6-6 to TRBJ2-1; a possible D gene is TRBD2 (6 bases). This CDR3 spans 15 amino acids. CDR1 is MNHNY, CDR2 SVGAGI, per germline (reference sequence). The germline V and J ends were trimmed by 2 bases and 7 bases, with 15 bases remaining between them. The CDR3 protein is CASSYPGLALNEQFF. The CDR3 nucleotides are TGTGCCAGCAGTTACCCCGGGCTAGCGCTTAATGAGCAGTTCTTC.

This clonotype turned up a few times. The V call is TRBV2, the J call TRBJ2-3; D call uncertain. Trimming pared 8 bases from V and 5 bases from J, leaving 8 bases between. Germline-derived CDR1 and CDR2 are SNHLY and FYNNEI. The length of the CDR3 is 11 residues. The CDR3 nucleotides read TGTGCCAGCTCCACGGAAGATACGCAGTATTTT. It translates to CASSTEDTQYF.

This clonotype was counted only a few times. V usage is TRBV3-1 and J usage is TRBJ2-3, with TRBD2 matching 9 bases. CDR3 size: 15 residues. V trimming: 3 bases; J trimming: 6 bases; junction bases outside the gene matches: 7. Germline V CDR1 and CDR2: LGHDT, YNNKEL (reference sequence). CDR3 nucleotides: TGTGCCAGCAGCCAGGGGCGGGGGGGCCTCGATACGCAGTATTTT. Residues: CASSQGRGGLDTQYF.

The rearrangement uses TRBV7-9 and TRBJ1-2; a weak D match, TRBD1 (5 bases). Trimming cost V 3 bases and J 5 bases, with 13 bases left between them. The germline gives CDR1 SEHNR, CDR2 FQNEAQ (reference sequence). This CDR3 contains 14 residues. The chain's CDR3 is CASSFAGSIYGYTF. Written as DNA, the CDR3 is TGTGCCAGCAGCTTTGCAGGGAGTATTTATGGCTACACCTTC.

The chain is built from TRBV20-1 and TRBJ1-5; no clear D. The ends were cut back, 0 bases at V and 3 bases at J, with 18 bases in the middle. The germline V gene encodes CDR1 DFQATT and CDR2 SNEGSKA (reference sequence). CDR3 size: 17 residues. The CDR3 bases are TGCAGTGCTAGAGATGGCAAAGCCCTCATGTCCAATCAGCCCCAGCATTTT. Its translation: CSARDGKALMSNQPQHF.

This chain connects TRBV20-1 to TRBJ2-7; D perhaps matches TRBD2 (7 bases). CDR1 and CDR2 (germline): DFQATT, SNEGSKA (reference sequence). This CDR3 spans 17 amino acids. V dropped 2 bases and J dropped 5 bases, with 25 bases sitting between them. CDR3 sequence: CSARMGGQPVGAHEQYF. The CDR3 DNA follows: TGCAGTGCTAGAATGGGGGGGCAGCCGGTGGGAGCCCACGAGCAGTACTTC.

This chain connects TRBV28 to TRBJ2-7; the match to TRBD2 covers 8 bases. CDR3 length: 15 residues. Germline-derived CDR1 and CDR2 are MDHEN and SYDVKM. The ends lost 4 bases at V and 3 bases at J; junction bases unmatched: 8. The CDR3 sequence is CASSSLRGGLYEQYF. DNA for the CDR3: TGTGCCAGCAGTTCCCTTCGGGGGGGCCTCTACGAGCAGTACTTC.

This chain joins TRBV4-1 and TRBJ1-1; D unclear. V lost 1 base and J 5 bases, leaving 20 bases between the germline ends. CDR1 is MGHRA, CDR2 YSYEKL, per germline. The length of the CDR3 is 17 residues. The CDR3 loop reads CASSQVTVRSVGTEAFF. CDR3 nucleotide sequence: TGCGCCAGCAGCCAAGTTACAGTTCGGTCGGTAGGGACTGAAGCTTTCTTT.

This rearrangement joins TRBV20-1 to TRBJ1-2; TRBD1 matches at 7 bases. The junction had 8 bases not matched to a gene; V was cut back by 7 bases and J by 0 bases. Germline V gene data show CDR1 as DFQATT and CDR2 as SNEGSKA (reference sequence). The CDR3 is made up of 14 amino acids. The DNA for the CDR3 is TGCAGTGATGCGACAGGGCATACTAACTATGGCTACACCTTC. It yields the protein CSDATGHTNYGYTF.

This clonotype occurred a few times. The rearrangement joins TRBV7-2 to TRBJ2-5, with D maybe TRBD1 (5 bases). V lost 0 bases and J 5 bases, leaving 10 bases between the germline ends. The CDR3 totals 14 residues. Germline V gene data show CDR1 as SGHTA and CDR2 as FQGNSA. The DNA of the CDR3 is TGTGCCAGCAGCTTAGCCAGGGCCAGGGAGACCCAGTACTTC. It encodes CASSLARARETQYF.

V is TRBV3-1 and J is TRBJ1-2; D is ambiguous. This CDR3 region has 13 residues. Germline loops: CDR1 LGHDT, CDR2 YNNKEL (reference sequence). Trimming took off 4 bases at V and 5 bases at J, with 11 bases between the two ends. CDR3 region: CASSLNSVYGYTF. CDR3 sequence (DNA): TGTGCCAGCAGCCTGAATAGCGTTTATGGCTACACCTTC.

This clonotype was observed at least ten times. CDR3 protein: CASSLGAGGTDTQYF. The CDR3 nucleotides read TGTGCCAGCAGCTTAGGGGCGGGGGGCACAGATACGCAGTATTTT. This chain connects TRBV7-6 to TRBJ2-3, with TRBD2 matching 7 bases. The V gene's germline CDR1 is SGHVS and CDR2 FNYEAQ. J was trimmed by 1 base and V by 1 base; bases with no gene match: 2. The CDR3 sequence is 15 residues long.